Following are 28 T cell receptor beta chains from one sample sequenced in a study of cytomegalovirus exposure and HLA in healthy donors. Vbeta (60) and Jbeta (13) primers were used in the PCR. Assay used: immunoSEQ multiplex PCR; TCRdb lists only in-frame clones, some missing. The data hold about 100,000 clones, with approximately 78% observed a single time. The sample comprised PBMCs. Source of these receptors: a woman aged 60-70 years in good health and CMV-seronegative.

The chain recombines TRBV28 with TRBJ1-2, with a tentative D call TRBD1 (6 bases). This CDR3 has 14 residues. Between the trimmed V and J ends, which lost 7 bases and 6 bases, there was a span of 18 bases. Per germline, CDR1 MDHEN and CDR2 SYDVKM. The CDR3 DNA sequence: TGTGCCAGCAACAGACTGGACAGATTTAATGGCTACACCTTC. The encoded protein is CASNRLDRFNGYTF.

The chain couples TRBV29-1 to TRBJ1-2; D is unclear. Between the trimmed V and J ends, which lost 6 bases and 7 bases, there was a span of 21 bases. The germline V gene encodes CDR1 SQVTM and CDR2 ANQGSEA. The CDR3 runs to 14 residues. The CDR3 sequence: CSVRQSPGFGGYTF. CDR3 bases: TGCAGCGTCCGCCAGTCTCCGGGATTCGGTGGCTACACCTTC.

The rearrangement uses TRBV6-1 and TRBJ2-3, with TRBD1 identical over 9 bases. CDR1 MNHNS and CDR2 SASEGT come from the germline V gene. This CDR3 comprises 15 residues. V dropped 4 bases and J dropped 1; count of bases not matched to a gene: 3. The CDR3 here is CASSATGGGTDTQYF. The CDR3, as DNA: TGTGCCAGCAGTGCGACAGGGGGGGGCACAGATACGCAGTATTTT.

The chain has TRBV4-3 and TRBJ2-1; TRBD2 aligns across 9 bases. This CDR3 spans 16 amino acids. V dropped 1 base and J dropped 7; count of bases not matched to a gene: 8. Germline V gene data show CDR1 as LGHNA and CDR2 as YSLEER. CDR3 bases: TGCGCCAGCAGCCAAGTTGGTAGCGGGAGCAGGAATGAGCAGTTCTTC. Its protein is CASSQVGSGSRNEQFF.

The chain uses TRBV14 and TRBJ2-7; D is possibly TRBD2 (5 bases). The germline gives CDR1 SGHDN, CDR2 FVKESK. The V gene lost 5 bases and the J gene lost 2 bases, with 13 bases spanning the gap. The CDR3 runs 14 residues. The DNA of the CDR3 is TGTGCCAGCAGCGCGAGGGCCGGCGCCTACGAGCAGTACTTC. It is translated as CASSARAGAYEQYF. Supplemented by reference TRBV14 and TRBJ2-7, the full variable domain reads EAGVTQFPSHSVIEKGQTVTLRCDPISGHDNLYWYRRVMGKEIKFLLHFVKESKQDESGMPNNRFLAERTGGTYSTLKVQPAELEDSGVYFCASSARAGAYEQYFGPGTRLTVT.

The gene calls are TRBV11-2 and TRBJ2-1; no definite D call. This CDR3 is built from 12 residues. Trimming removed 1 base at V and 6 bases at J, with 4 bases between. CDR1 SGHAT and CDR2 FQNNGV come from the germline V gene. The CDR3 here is CASSLAVNEQFF. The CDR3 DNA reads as TGTGCCAGCAGCTTAGCCGTCAATGAGCAGTTCTTC.

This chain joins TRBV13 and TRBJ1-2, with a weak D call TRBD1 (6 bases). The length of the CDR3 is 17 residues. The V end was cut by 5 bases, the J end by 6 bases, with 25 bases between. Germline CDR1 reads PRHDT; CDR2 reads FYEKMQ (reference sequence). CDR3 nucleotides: TGTGCCAGCAGCCCAGCCGTAGGGGGGGCCCAGGAGAATGGCTACACCTTC. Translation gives CASSPAVGGAQENGYTF. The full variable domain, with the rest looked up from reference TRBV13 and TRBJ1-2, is AAGVIQSPRHLIKEKRETATLKCYPIPRHDTVYWYQQGPGQDPQFLISFYEKMQSDKGSIPDRFSAQQFSDYHSELNMSSLELGDSALYFCASSPAVGGAQENGYTFGSGTRLTVV.

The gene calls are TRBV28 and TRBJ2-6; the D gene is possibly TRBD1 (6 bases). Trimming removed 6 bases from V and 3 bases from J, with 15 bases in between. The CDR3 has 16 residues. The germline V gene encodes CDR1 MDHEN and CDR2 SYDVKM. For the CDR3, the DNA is TGTGCCAGCAGCCCCACAGGGAGAAGTGGGGCCAACGTCCTGACTTTC. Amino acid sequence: CASSPTGRSGANVLTF.

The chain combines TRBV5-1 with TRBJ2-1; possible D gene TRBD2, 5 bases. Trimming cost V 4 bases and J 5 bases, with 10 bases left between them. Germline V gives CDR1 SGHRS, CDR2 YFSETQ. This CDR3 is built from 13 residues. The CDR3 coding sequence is TGCGCCAGCAGCGGGAGACAAGACAATGAGCAGTTCTTC. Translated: CASSGRQDNEQFF. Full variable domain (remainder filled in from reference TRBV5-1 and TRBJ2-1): KAGVTQTPRYLIKTRGQQVTLSCSPISGHRSVSWYQQTPGQGLQFLFEYFSETQRNKGNFPGRFSGRQFSNSRSEMNVSTLELGDSALYLCASSGRQDNEQFFGPGTRLTVL.

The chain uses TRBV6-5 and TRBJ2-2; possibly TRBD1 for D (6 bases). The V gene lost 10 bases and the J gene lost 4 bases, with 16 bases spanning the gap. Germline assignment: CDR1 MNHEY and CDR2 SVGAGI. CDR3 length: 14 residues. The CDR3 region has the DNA TGTGCCACCAGAGGGGGAGCGACCACCGGGGAGCTGTTTTTT. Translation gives CATRGGATTGELFF.

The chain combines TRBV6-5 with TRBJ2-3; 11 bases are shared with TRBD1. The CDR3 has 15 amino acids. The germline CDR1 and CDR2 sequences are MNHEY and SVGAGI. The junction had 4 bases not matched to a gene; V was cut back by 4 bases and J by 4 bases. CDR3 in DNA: TGTGCCAGCAGTTTCGGGACAGGGGGGCCAGATACGCAGTATTTT. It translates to CASSFGTGGPDTQYF.

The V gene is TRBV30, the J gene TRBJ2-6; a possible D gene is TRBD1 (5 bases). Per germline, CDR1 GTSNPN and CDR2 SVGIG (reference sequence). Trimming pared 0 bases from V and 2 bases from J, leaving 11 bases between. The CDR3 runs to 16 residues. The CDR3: CAWSVRGGAGANVLTF. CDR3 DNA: TGTGCCTGGAGTGTAAGGGGCGGAGCTGGGGCCAACGTCCTGACTTTC.

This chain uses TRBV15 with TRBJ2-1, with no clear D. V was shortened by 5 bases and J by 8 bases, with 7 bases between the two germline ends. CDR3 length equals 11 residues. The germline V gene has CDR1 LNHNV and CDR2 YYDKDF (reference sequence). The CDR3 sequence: CATSPRDEQFF. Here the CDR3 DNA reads TGTGCCACCAGCCCCCGGGATGAGCAGTTCTTC.

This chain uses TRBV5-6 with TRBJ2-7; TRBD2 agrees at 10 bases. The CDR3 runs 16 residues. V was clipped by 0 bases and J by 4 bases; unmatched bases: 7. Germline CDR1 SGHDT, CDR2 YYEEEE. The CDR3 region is CASSLGLAGATYEQYF. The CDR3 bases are TGTGCCAGCAGCTTGGGGCTAGCGGGGGCCACATACGAGCAGTACTTC.

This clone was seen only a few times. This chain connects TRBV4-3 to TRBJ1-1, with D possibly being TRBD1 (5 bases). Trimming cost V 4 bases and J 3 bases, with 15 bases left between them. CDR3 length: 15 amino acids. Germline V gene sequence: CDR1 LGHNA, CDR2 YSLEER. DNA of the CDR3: TGCGCCAGCAGCCCCCGGATGGACACTTACACTGAAGCTTTCTTT. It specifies CASSPRMDTYTEAFF.

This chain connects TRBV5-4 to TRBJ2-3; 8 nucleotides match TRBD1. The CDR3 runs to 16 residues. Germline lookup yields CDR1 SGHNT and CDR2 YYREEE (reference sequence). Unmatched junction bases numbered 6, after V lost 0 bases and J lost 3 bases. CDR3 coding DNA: TGTGCCAGCAGCTTGGAGGGACAGGTTCTTACAGATACGCAGTATTTT. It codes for CASSLEGQVLTDTQYF.

CDR3 DNA: TGTGCCAGCAGCCGGGGCGGGACAGGGAACTACGAGCAGTACTTC. This gives the protein CASSRGGTGNYEQYF. The chain carries TRBV6-5 and TRBJ2-7, with 9 bases lining up with TRBD1. V lost 6 bases to trimming and J lost 3 bases; unmatched junction nucleotides: 9. CDR3 size: 15 residues. Germline values: CDR1 MNHEY, CDR2 SVGAGI.

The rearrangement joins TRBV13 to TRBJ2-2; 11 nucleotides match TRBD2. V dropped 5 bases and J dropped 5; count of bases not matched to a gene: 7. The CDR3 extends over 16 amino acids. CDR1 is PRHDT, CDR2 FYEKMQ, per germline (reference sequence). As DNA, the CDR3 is TGTGCCAGCAGCCCCCTGGGACTAGCGGCTACCGGGGAGCTGTTTTTT. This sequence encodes CASSPLGLAATGELFF.

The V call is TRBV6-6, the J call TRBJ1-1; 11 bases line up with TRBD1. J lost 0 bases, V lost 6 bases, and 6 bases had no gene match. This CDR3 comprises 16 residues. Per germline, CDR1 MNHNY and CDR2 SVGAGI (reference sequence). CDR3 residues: CASRHRDRGMNTEAFF. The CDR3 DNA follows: TGTGCCAGCAGACACCGGGACAGGGGGATGAACACTGAAGCTTTCTTT.

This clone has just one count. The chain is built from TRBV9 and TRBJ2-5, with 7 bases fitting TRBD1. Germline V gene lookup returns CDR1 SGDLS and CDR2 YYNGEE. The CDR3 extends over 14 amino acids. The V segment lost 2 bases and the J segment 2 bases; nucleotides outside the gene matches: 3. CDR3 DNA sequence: TGTGCCAGCAGCGTCCGACAGGGTCAAGAGACCCAGTACTTC. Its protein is CASSVRQGQETQYF.

CDR3 region: CASSGGQGQPQHF. The CDR3 bases are TGTGCCAGCAGTGGTGGGCAGGGTCAGCCCCAGCATTTT. The J gene is TRBJ1-5, the V gene TRBV25-1; D possibly corresponds to TRBD1 (5 bases). CDR1 is MGHDK, CDR2 SYGVNS, per germline. This CDR3 contains 13 residues. V was trimmed by 4 bases and J by 6 bases, leaving 10 bases between them. The entire variable domain, with the rest obtained from reference TRBV25-1 and TRBJ1-5, is as follows: EADIYQTPRYLVIGTGKKITLECSQTMGHDKMYWYQQDPGMELHLIHYSYGVNSTEKGDLSSESTVSRIRTEHFPLTLESARPSHTSQYLCASSGGQGQPQHFGDGTRLSIL.

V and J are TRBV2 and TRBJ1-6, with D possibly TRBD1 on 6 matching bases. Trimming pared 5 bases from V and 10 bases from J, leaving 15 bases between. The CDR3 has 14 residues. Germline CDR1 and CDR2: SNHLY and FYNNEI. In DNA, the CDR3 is TGTGCCAGCAGTCCCGGGACAAGTGGGTCACCCCTCCACTTT. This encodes CASSPGTSGSPLHF.

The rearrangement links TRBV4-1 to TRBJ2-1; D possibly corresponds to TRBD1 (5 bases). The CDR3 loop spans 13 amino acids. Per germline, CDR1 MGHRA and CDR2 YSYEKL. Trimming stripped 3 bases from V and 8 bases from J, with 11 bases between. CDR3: CASSQAGWDEQFF. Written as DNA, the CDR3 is TGCGCCAGCAGCCAGGCAGGGTGGGATGAGCAGTTCTTC.

CDR3 nucleotide sequence: TGTGCCAGCAGGGGAGCAGGCGACTACGAGCAGTACTTC. It is translated as CASRGAGDYEQYF. The J gene is TRBJ2-7, the V gene TRBV7-9; maybe TRBD2 (5 bases). V lost 6 bases to trimming and J lost 3 bases, with 12 bases between them. The CDR3 sequence is 13 residues long. The germline V gene encodes CDR1 SEHNR and CDR2 FQNEAQ (reference sequence).

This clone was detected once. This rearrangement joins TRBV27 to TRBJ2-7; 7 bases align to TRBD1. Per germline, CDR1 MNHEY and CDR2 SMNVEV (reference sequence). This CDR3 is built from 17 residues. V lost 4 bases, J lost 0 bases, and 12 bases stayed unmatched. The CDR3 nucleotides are TGTGCCAGCAGTTCCCCTGGGACAGTCCTTTTCTCCTACGAGCAGTACTTC. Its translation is CASSSPGTVLFSYEQYF.

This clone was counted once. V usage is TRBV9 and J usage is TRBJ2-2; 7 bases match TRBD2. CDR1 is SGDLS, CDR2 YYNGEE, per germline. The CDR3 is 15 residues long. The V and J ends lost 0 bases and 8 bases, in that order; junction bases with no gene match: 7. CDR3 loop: CASSVAGGTTGELFF. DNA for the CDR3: TGTGCCAGCAGCGTAGCTGGGGGGACTACGGGGGAGCTGTTTTTT.

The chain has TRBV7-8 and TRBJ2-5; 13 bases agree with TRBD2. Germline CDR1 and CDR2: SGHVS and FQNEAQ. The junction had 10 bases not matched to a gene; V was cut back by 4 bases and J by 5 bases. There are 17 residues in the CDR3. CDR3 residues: CASSSPGLAGRKETQYF. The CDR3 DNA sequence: TGTGCCAGCAGCTCACCGGGACTAGCGGGGAGGAAGGAGACCCAGTACTTC.

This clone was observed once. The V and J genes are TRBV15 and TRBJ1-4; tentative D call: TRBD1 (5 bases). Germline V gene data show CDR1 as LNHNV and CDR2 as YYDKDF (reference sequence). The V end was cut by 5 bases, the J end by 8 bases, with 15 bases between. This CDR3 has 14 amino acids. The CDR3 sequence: CATSRPGPGEKLFF. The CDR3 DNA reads TGTGCCACCAGCCGGCCAGGGCCTGGAGAAAAACTGTTTTTT.